This TCR beta chain derives from a study of PD-L1 blockade in urothelial cancer. At the level of the study: Median T cell yield per blood sample was some 140,000 cells.

The CDR3 runs 15 residues. Deletions cut 4 bases from V and 3 bases from J, with 15 bases between. Per the germline V gene, CDR1 is LNHDA and CDR2 is SQIVND (reference sequence). The repertoire was sequenced with immunoSEQ multiplex PCR; TCRdb's copy has only in-frame clones and lacks some. This sample has roughly 84,000 clones, with around 76% found just once. The sequence was collected from an older man with urothelial cancer. The chain is built from TRBV19 and TRBJ1-2; possibly TRBD1 for D (5 bases). Material: PBMCs, obtained around atezolizumab (anti-PD-L1) treatment. In DNA, the CDR3 is TGTGCCAGTAGTAGCAGGGAGGCTGTTTACTATGGCTACACCTTC. Encoded protein: CASSSREAVYYGYTF.